These 4 T cell receptor beta chains came from one sample sequenced in a study of T cell clonality in common variable immunodeficiency. TCRdb's copy holds only in-frame clones and misses some; the assay was immunoSEQ multiplex PCR. The sample contains some 38,000 clones, none of them singletons. Material for sequencing was peripheral blood mononuclear cells. These receptor sequences come from a person between 18 and 75 years old in good health.

Many counts were recorded for this clone. Read sequence stops 3 residues before the CDR3 end, and the germline J gene provides the missing end. The rearrangement uses TRBV18 and TRBJ2-3; the match to TRBD1 covers 7 bases. The germline gives CDR1 KGHSH, CDR2 LQKENI. V shed 5 bases and J 3 bases; nucleotides not matched to a gene: 2. The length of the CDR3 is 13 residues. CDR3 in amino acids: CASSTGVTDTQYF. The CDR3 DNA, read in part, is TGTGCCAGCTCAACAGGGGTGACAGATACG.

This clone was seen ten or more times. Sequencing ends 3 residues short of the CDR3 end; the germline J gene provides the rest. The genes are TRBV12-3 or TRBV12-4 and TRBJ1-2; TRBD1 matches 9 bases. The CDR3 is 14 amino acids. Incomplete CDR3 DNA: TGTGCCAGCAGTTTTGGGCCCGACAGGGGGGGC. As protein: CASSFGPDRGG. The whole CDR3 sequence is CASSFGPDRGGYTF.

This clone has a count of ten or more. The CDR3 end lies 3 residues beyond the end of the read and is filled in from the germline J gene. The rearrangement joins TRBV9 to TRBJ2-3, with 12 bases that match TRBD2. V shed 2 bases, J shed 4 bases, and the junction held 5 bases outside the gene matches. The CDR3 is 16 amino acids. Germline values: CDR1 SGDLS, CDR2 YYNGEE. The CDR3: CASSVGLAGFADTQYF. The sequenced CDR3 bases are TGTGCCAGCAGCGTCGGACTAGCGGGATTTGCAGATACG.

This clone was seen many times. CDR3 bases read: TGTGCCAGCAGCTTACCAGGATCCTACAATGAG. As protein: CASSLPGSYNE. The entire CDR3 protein is CASSLPGSYNEQFF. The chain links TRBV5-6 to TRBJ2-1; no firm D call. The CDR3 end lies 3 residues beyond the end of the read and is filled in from the germline J gene. The CDR3 has 14 residues. Trimming took 2 bases from V and 1 from J, leaving 7 bases between them. CDR1 and CDR2 (germline): SGHDT, YYEEEE.